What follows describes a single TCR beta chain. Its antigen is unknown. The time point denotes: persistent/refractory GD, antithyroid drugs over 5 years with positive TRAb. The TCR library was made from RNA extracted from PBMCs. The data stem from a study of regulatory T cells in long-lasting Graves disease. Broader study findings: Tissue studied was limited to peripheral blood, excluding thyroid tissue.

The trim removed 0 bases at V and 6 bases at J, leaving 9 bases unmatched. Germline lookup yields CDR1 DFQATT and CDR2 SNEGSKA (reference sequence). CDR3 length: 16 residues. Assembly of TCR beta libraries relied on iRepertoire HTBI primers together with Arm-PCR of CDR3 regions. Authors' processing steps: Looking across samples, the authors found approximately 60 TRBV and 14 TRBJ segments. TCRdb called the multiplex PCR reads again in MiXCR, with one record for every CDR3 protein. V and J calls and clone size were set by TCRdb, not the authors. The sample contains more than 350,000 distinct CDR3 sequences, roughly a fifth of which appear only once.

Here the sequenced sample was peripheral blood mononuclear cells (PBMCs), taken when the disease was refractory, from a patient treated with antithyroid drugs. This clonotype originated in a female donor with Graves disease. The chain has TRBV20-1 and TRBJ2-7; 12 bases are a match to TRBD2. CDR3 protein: CSARDPRLAGEAEQYF. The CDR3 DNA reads TGCAGTGCTAGAGATCCAAGACTAGCGGGAGAGGCCGAGCAGTACTTC.